These 24 T cell receptor beta chains were all obtained from the same sample, sequenced in a study of T-cell reconstitution after alpha-beta-depleted transplantation in children. Library preparation (for TCRbeta) was performed with unique molecular identifiers. TCRdb fed the PCR reads into MiXCR, producing one record per CDR3 protein. The sample lists about 980,000 distinct CDR3 sequences; roughly 29% were seen once. Specimen: PBMCs, mostly from graft donor cells, collected 360 days after TCRalphabeta/CD19-depleted stem cell transplant. These receptors were obtained from a boy less than two years old who had a stem cell transplant for SCID, so the T cells may come from the graft donor.

As to this clonotype: At one end the junction does not follow the germline gene, possibly because of a read error. V is TRBV18 and J is TRBJ1-4, with a possible D match to TRBD1 (6 bases). The V gene's germline CDR1 is KGHSH and CDR2 LQKENI. This CDR3 region has 13 residues. The DNA for the CDR3 is TGTGCCAGCTCACAGGCAACCTCGGACAAGGGGGTTTTT. Amino acid sequence: CASSQATSDKGVF.

The CDR3, as DNA: TGCAGCGTTGCGCGTGGGACTAATGAAAAACTGTTTTTT. It translates to CSVARGTNEKLFF. The rearrangement links TRBV29-1 to TRBJ1-4; D uncertain. There are 13 residues in the CDR3. The germline V gene has CDR1 SQVTM and CDR2 ANQGSEA. Trimming left V 4 bases short and J 2 bases short, with 8 bases between.

This rearrangement joins TRBV7-9 to TRBJ2-1, with D possibly being TRBD1 (5 bases). This CDR3 has 13 amino acids. Deletions cut 5 bases from V and 8 bases from J, with 13 bases between. From germline, CDR1 is SEHNR and CDR2 FQNEAQ (reference sequence). CDR3 in amino acids: CASSPTLGDEQFF. For the CDR3, the DNA is TGTGCCAGCAGCCCTACCCTAGGGGATGAGCAGTTCTTC.

The chain joins TRBV7-8 to TRBJ2-1; D ambiguous. This CDR3 spans 12 amino acids. Looked up from germline, CDR1 is SGHVS and CDR2 is FQNEAQ. V was trimmed by 0 bases and J by 9 bases, leaving 6 bases between them. CDR3 residues: CASSLADTEQFF. CDR3 bases: TGTGCCAGCAGCTTAGCAGACACTGAGCAGTTCTTC.

The chain links TRBV20-1 to TRBJ2-1; TRBD2 matches 9 bases. Trimming took 1 base from V and 0 from J; bases not matched to a gene: 16. The CDR3 runs 20 residues. The V gene's germline CDR1 is DFQATT and CDR2 SNEGSKA (reference sequence). CDR3: CSARGLAGILVTSSYNEQFF. The CDR3 DNA reads as TGCAGTGCTAGAGGCCTAGCGGGGATACTCGTTACGAGCTCCTACAATGAGCAGTTCTTC.

The J gene is TRBJ1-1, the V gene TRBV7-9; D is possibly TRBD1 (5 bases). V lost 3 bases and J 2 bases, leaving 10 bases between the germline ends. CDR1 and CDR2 (germline): SEHNR, FQNEAQ (reference sequence). This CDR3 has 14 residues. Here the CDR3 DNA reads TGTGCCAGCAGCTTTTGGGGCGATAACACTGAAGCTTTCTTT. Protein sequence: CASSFWGDNTEAFF.

The chain carries TRBV14 and TRBJ2-1; possibly TRBD2 for D (7 bases). CDR3 length: 16 residues. Trimming stripped 2 bases from V and 8 bases from J, with 19 bases between. The V gene's germline CDR1 is SGHDN and CDR2 FVKESK. CDR3: CASSQLRGAGKDEQFF. The CDR3 DNA reads TGTGCCAGCAGCCAACTCCGGGGGGCGGGAAAAGATGAGCAGTTCTTC.

The J gene is TRBJ1-1, the V gene TRBV5-6; D gene ambiguous. With 2 bases removed from V and 0 bases from J, the gap between germline ends came to 11 bases. The CDR3 is made up of 15 amino acids. The germline V gene has CDR1 SGHDT and CDR2 YYEEEE. The CDR3 here is CASSFFGGLNTEAFF. The CDR3 DNA reads as TGTGCCAGCAGCTTCTTCGGCGGTCTGAACACTGAAGCTTTCTTT.

This rearrangement joins TRBV29-1 to TRBJ1-1; 8 positions agree with TRBD1. The CDR3 consists of 15 residues. Germline loops: CDR1 SQVTM, CDR2 ANQGSEA. Trimming removed 7 bases from V and 4 bases from J; junction bases left unmatched: 14. The DNA of the CDR3 is TGCAGCGCGAAGGACAGGGTTGATATATCCACTGAAGCTTTCTTT. Translated: CSAKDRVDISTEAFF.

This clonotype occurred a few times. This chain uses TRBV6-1 with TRBJ2-3, with TRBD1 matching over 7 bases. The germline CDR1 and CDR2 sequences are MNHNS and SASEGT. The CDR3 length is 14 residues. With 6 bases clipped from V and 3 bases from J, the junction kept 6 bases outside the gene matches. The CDR3 reads CASRRGGGTDTQYF. In DNA, the CDR3 is TGTGCCAGCAGGAGAGGGGGCGGGACAGATACGCAGTATTTT.

The V and J genes are TRBV3-1 and TRBJ2-7, with D perhaps being TRBD1 or TRBD2 (5 bases each). The CDR3 runs to 18 residues. CDR1 is LGHDT and CDR2 is YNNKEL in the germline V gene (reference sequence). With 0 bases removed from V and 2 bases from J, the gap between germline ends came to 20 bases. The DNA of the CDR3 is TGTGCCAGCAGCCAAGACCCCCGTGAATGGGACCTCACCTACGAGCAGTACTTC. This codes for CASSQDPREWDLTYEQYF.

Details on this clonotype: This clone may be a read error of a much larger clone one base away. V is TRBV27 and J is TRBJ1-1; 8 bases match TRBD1. Germline V CDR1 and CDR2: MNHEY, SMNVEV (reference sequence). The length of the CDR3 is 13 residues. The J segment lost 1 base and the V segment lost 7 bases, leaving 2 bases of the junction unmatched. CDR3 residues: CASMGTGNTEAFF. As DNA, the CDR3 is TGTGCCAGCATGGGGACAGGGAACACTGAAGCTTTCTTT.

J is TRBJ2-1 and V is TRBV20-1, with 9 bases that match TRBD2. CDR1 and CDR2 (germline): DFQATT, SNEGSKA (reference sequence). The CDR3 has 17 amino acids. V dropped 0 bases and J dropped 3; count of bases not matched to a gene: 9. The CDR3 sequence: CSARDLAGLADYNEQFF. CDR3 bases: TGCAGTGCTAGAGATCTGGCGGGACTAGCAGACTACAATGAGCAGTTCTTC.

Here the CDR3 DNA reads TGTGCCAGCAGCCCTCTAGCTTTCTTT. Amino acid sequence: CASSPLAFF. This chain links TRBV7-9 with TRBJ1-1; D not resolved. The CDR3 has 9 amino acids. From germline, CDR1 is SEHNR and CDR2 FQNEAQ (reference sequence). Trimming took off 5 bases at V and 10 bases at J, with 5 bases between the two ends.

This clonotype appeared a few times. The chain couples TRBV6-1 to TRBJ2-2; D unresolved. V lost 4 bases and J lost 8, with 14 bases in between. The CDR3 totals 14 residues. Germline values: CDR1 MNHNS, CDR2 SASEGT. The CDR3 nucleotides are TGTGCCAGCAGTGGTTTAGTCCGAGGTGGGGAGCTGTTTTTT. It yields the protein CASSGLVRGGELFF.

This clonotype was found a few times. The V and J genes are TRBV7-2 and TRBJ2-3; the match to TRBD1 covers 9 bases. V lost 2 bases to trimming and J lost 9 bases; unmatched junction nucleotides: 6. CDR1 SGHTA and CDR2 FQGNSA come from the germline V gene. There are 14 residues in the CDR3. The CDR3 sequence: CASSLITGTGTQYF. The CDR3 DNA reads TGTGCCAGCAGCTTAATAACCGGGACAGGGACGCAGTATTTT.

The chain carries TRBV12-3 or TRBV12-4 and TRBJ2-5; possibly TRBD1 for D (6 bases). The CDR3 totals 16 residues. V lost 3 bases and J lost 4, with 18 bases in between. This CDR3 reads CASSFRLRGKGETQYF. The DNA for the CDR3 is TGTGCCAGCAGTTTTCGGCTTAGGGGGAAGGGAGAGACCCAGTACTTC.

This clonotype showed up many times. The rearrangement links TRBV11-2 to TRBJ1-1; D gene uncertain. The CDR3 spans 13 residues. Germline CDR1 SGHAT, CDR2 FQNNGV. Trimming took 3 bases from V and 4 from J, leaving 9 bases between them. CDR3 protein: CASSFPPGTEAFF. The CDR3 DNA sequence: TGTGCCAGCAGCTTCCCGCCGGGCACTGAAGCTTTCTTT. The complete variable domain, with remaining parts taken from reference TRBV11-2 and TRBJ1-1, reads EAGVAQSPRYKIIEKRQSVAFWCNPISGHATLYWYQQILGQGPKLLIQFQNNGVVDDSQLPKDRFSAERLKGVDSTLKIQPAKLEDSAVYLCASSFPPGTEAFFGQGTRLTVV.

The chain couples TRBV18 to TRBJ2-1, with D maybe TRBD1 (7 bases). In germline, CDR1 is KGHSH, CDR2 LQKENI. This CDR3 spans 14 amino acids. V dropped 3 bases and J dropped 4 bases, with 10 bases sitting between them. The CDR3 DNA is TGTGCCAGCTCACCGGGGGGACAGTACAATGAGCAGTTCTTC. Translated, it gives CASSPGGQYNEQFF.

This clonotype has just one count. The rearrangement joins TRBV5-1 to TRBJ1-1, with TRBD1 as a possible D gene (6 bases). Germline V lookup: CDR1 SGHRS, CDR2 YFSETQ. The CDR3 length is 15 residues. V was shortened by 2 bases and J by 0 bases, with 11 bases between the two germline ends. CDR3 region: CASSFSQGLNTEAFF. CDR3 in DNA: TGCGCCAGCAGCTTTTCGCAGGGGTTGAACACTGAAGCTTTCTTT. The full variable domain, its missing parts supplied by reference TRBV5-1 and TRBJ1-1, is KAGVTQTPRYLIKTRGQQVTLSCSPISGHRSVSWYQQTPGQGLQFLFEYFSETQRNKGNFPGRFSGRQFSNSRSEMNVSTLELGDSALYLCASSFSQGLNTEAFFGQGTRLTVV.

This clonotype occurred a few times. DNA of the CDR3: TGTGCCAGCCGCGGAGCAGGGCAGTACTATGGCTACACCTTC. Translating gives CASRGAGQYYGYTF. The gene calls are TRBV6-1 and TRBJ1-2, with TRBD1 as a possible D gene (5 bases). Trimming cost V 8 bases and J 3 bases, with 16 bases left between them. Germline CDR1 reads MNHNS; CDR2 reads SASEGT. The CDR3 is 14 amino acids.

In this sample, this clonotype turned up a few times. The V call is TRBV4-1, the J call TRBJ2-6; 10 nucleotides align to TRBD1. This CDR3 region has 19 residues. CDR1 and CDR2 from the germline V gene are MGHRA and YSYEKL. The V segment lost 0 bases and the J segment 2 bases; nucleotides outside the gene matches: 7. This CDR3 is CASSQDRRQGAPGANVLTF. DNA of the CDR3: TGCGCCAGCAGCCAAGATAGGAGACAGGGGGCTCCTGGGGCCAACGTCCTGACTTTC.

This clonotype occurred once. The V and J genes are TRBV11-1 and TRBJ2-5; the D call may be TRBD1 or TRBD2 (5 bases each). The V end was cut by 1 base, the J end by 5 bases, with 11 bases between. CDR3 length: 14 amino acids. In germline, CDR1 is SGHAT, CDR2 FQDESV (reference sequence). The CDR3 DNA follows: TGTGCCAGCAGCTTAGAACGGTGGGGGGAGACCCAGTACTTC. Translated, it gives CASSLERWGETQYF.

The chain links TRBV7-9 to TRBJ2-2, with 9 bases identical to TRBD1. J gave up 6 bases and V 5 bases, and 7 bases lay outside the gene matches. The CDR3 covers 15 residues. The germline CDR1 and CDR2 sequences are SEHNR and FQNEAQ (reference sequence). The CDR3 region has the DNA TGTGCCAGCAGCCCCGGACAGGGGTTAGCCGGGGAGCTGTTTTTT. Residues: CASSPGQGLAGELFF.